These T cell receptor beta chains were read from a single sample in a study of blood T cells in healthy people across ages. One entry per CDR3 protein, called by TCRdb with MiXCR from the 5' RACE reads. The profile shows about 800,000 distinct CDR3 sequences, more than 45% of them singletons. Sample: blood. The receptor set was obtained from a man aged 30-40 years in good health. Both conserved end residues are part of each CDR3. D genes are given only for firm matches. Expanded clones get a size class; other rows say once, few or many, or leave the size out.

d_call j_call v_call clone_size cdr3_nt cdr3_aa
TRBD2 TRBJ2-1 TRBV28 NA TGTGCCAGCAGTGGGAGACTAGCCCCAAATGAGCAGTTCTTC CASSGRLAPNEQFF
NA TRBJ2-5 TRBV5-1 once TGCGCCAGCAGCTTGTGGGGGAATGGGGTGGAGACCCAGTACTTC CASSLWGNGVETQYF
TRBD2 TRBJ2-1 TRBV5-1 NA TGCGCCAGCAGCTTTCTGCCTAGCGGGATGAGGAATGAGCAGTTCTTC CASSFLPSGMRNEQFF
NA TRBJ2-1 TRBV20-1 NA TGCAGTGCCCTACTCCGGACTGAGCAGTTCTTC CSALLRTEQFF
TRBD2 TRBJ2-7 TRBV4-1 NA TGCGCCAGCAGCCAAACTAGCGCCTACAATGAGCAGTACTTC CASSQTSAYNEQYF
NA TRBJ2-3 TRBV7-2 NA TGTGCCAGCAGCTTAGTACTAGAAGGAAATACGCAGTATTTT CASSLVLEGNTQYF
NA TRBJ2-4 TRBV5-1 NA TGCGCCAGCAGATGGACCCTTAGCGAGGGCATTCAGTACTTC CASRWTLSEGIQYF
NA TRBJ1-5 TRBV4-1 many TGCGCCAGCAGCCAACTACAGGTCGGAAGCAATCAGCCCCAGCATTTT CASSQLQVGSNQPQHF
NA TRBJ2-1 TRBV20-1 once TGCAGTGCTAGAGGTGGAGGAGGGGGATACAATGAGCAGTTCTTC CSARGGGGGYNEQFF
NA TRBJ2-1 TRBV29-1 NA TGCAGCGTGAGTAGGGGGTCCTACTTATACAATGAGCAGTTCTTC CSVSRGSYLYNEQFF
NA TRBJ1-1 TRBV29-1 NA TGCAGCGTTGATAAGGGGCCCTACGGCACTGAAGCTTTCTTT CSVDKGPYGTEAFF
TRBD1 TRBJ1-2 TRBV27 NA TGTGCCAGCAGTGCGATGGGACAGATAAGATATGGCTACACCTTC CASSAMGQIRYGYTF
TRBD2 TRBJ2-3 TRBV6-5 once TGTGCCAGCAGTTCACTCCCCGTCGGTAGCGGGACATCGAATACGCAGTATTTT CASSSLPVGSGTSNTQYF
TRBD2 TRBJ2-5 TRBV3-1 few TGTGCCAGCAGCCAAAATAGCGGGGGGGCTCAAGAGACCCAGTACTTC CASSQNSGGAQETQYF
NA TRBJ2-1 TRBV10-3 many TGTGCCATCAGTGAGTCTCCCTTTGGTGAGCAGTTCTTC CAISESPFGEQFF
NA TRBJ2-7 TRBV4-3 NA TGCGCCAGCAGCCAAGATCCAGGGAACCAGTACGAGCAGTACTTC CASSQDPGNQYEQYF
NA TRBJ2-1 TRBV6-1 NA TGTGCCAGCAGTGGCTTGCTGAGCTCCTACAATGAGCAGTTCTTC CASSGLLSSYNEQFF
NA TRBJ2-7 TRBV6-5 NA TGTGCCACAATAGGTAGGGGCCCCTACGAGCAGTACTTC CATIGRGPYEQYF
NA TRBJ2-1 TRBV29-1 few TGCAGCGTTGAGAGAATGGGACTGTATGAGCAGTTCTTC CSVERMGLYEQFF
NA TRBJ2-3 TRBV11-1 NA TGTGCCGGCAGCTTCGAGGGTACAGCGACGCAGTATTTT CAGSFEGTATQYF
TRBD2 TRBJ2-3 TRBV20-1 many TGCAGTGCAGAAGGACTAGACAGCACAGATACGCAGTATTTT CSAEGLDSTDTQYF
NA TRBJ2-7 TRBV3-1 NA TGTGCCAGCAGCCTATCCGGGACCCAACCCTGGTACTTC CASSLSGTQPWYF
NA TRBJ2-7 TRBV12-3/TRBV12-4 many TGTGCCAGCAGCTGGGGGACCTACGAGCAGTACTTC CASSWGTYEQYF
TRBD2 TRBJ2-5 TRBV2 NA TGTGCCAGCTCCCGATGGGAGGGAGAGACCCAGTACTTC CASSRWEGETQYF
TRBD2 TRBJ2-2 TRBV24-1 NA TGTGCCACCAGTGACCCTACTAGCGGGAGTTACACCGGGGAGCTGTTTTTT CATSDPTSGSYTGELFF
NA TRBJ1-2 TRBV29-1 few TGCAGCGTTGAACTAACAGCCAACTATGGCTACACCTTC CSVELTANYGYTF
NA TRBJ2-1 TRBV30 NA TGTGCCTGGAGCCCCCTACAGTTCGAGCTCGGCAATGAGCAGTTCTTC CAWSPLQFELGNEQFF
NA TRBJ1-6 TRBV10-3 NA TGTGCCATCAGTGAGGGGCTACAGCCTTCACCCCTCCACTTT CAISEGLQPSPLHF
NA TRBJ2-2 TRBV6-5 NA TGTGCCAGCAGTTGGAAGGATCCGAACACCGGGGAGCTGTTTTTT CASSWKDPNTGELFF
TRBD1 TRBJ1-2 TRBV7-8 NA TGTGCCAGCAGCACCCAAAAGACAGGGGGCAACGGCTACACCTTC CASSTQKTGGNGYTF
TRBD2 TRBJ2-2 TRBV10-3 NA TGTGCCATCAAGTCGAGAGCGGGAGCCGGGGAGCTGTTTTTT CAIKSRAGAGELFF
NA TRBJ2-5 TRBV7-7 NA TGTGCCAGCAGCCCACGTCTGACGGAGACCCAGTACTTC CASSPRLTETQYF
NA TRBJ1-1 TRBV2 NA TGTGCCAGCAGTGGGCAGGTGAACACTGAAGCTTTCTTT CASSGQVNTEAFF
NA TRBJ2-4 TRBV29-1 NA TGCAGCGGACGACAGGGAGGGCAAAACATTCAGTACTTC CSGRQGGQNIQYF
TRBD2 TRBJ2-5 TRBV5-5 NA TGTGCCAGCAGCTTGGAGAAGAGGACTAGCGGGATCTGGACCCAGTACTTC CASSLEKRTSGIWTQYF
NA TRBJ2-5 TRBV29-1 NA TGCAGCGTTGAAAGGGGTTTTGAGACCCAGTACTTC CSVERGFETQYF
NA TRBJ2-6 TRBV12-3/TRBV12-4 NA TGTGCCAGCAGTTCCCGCAGAGTTCGCTATAGCTCTGGGGCCAACGTCCTGACTTTC CASSSRRVRYSSGANVLTF
NA TRBJ2-7 TRBV21-1 NA TGTGCCAGCAGCAACGATCCGGGACTAGCGGGGGTAATGAGTGGGATCTACGAGCAGTACTTC CASSNDPGLAGVMSGIYEQYF
NA TRBJ2-5 TRBV20-1 few TGCAGTGCTAGTGGTCCCCTTTGGGACCAGTACTTC CSASGPLWDQYF
NA TRBJ2-5 TRBV20-1 NA TGCGGTGCCCCGTGGGGGGACGAGACCCAGTACTTC CGAPWGDETQYF
NA TRBJ2-3 TRBV7-9 once TGTGCCAGCAGCACCCACGGGTCCTCCCAAGATACGCAGTATTTT CASSTHGSSQDTQYF